The 22 T cell receptor beta chains reported below all come from one sample, sequenced in a study of metastatic and nonmetastatic thyroid tumors. None of the patients had undergone any treatment ahead of thyroid surgery. TCRdb redid the clone calls on the PCR reads using MiXCR. This sample has 17,000 or so clones; 27% occur once, and the top ten carry 13%. The specimen was adjacent normal tissue. The receptors originated from a female donor with papillary thyroid cancer or a benign thyroid nodule (not recorded which). Some clones in this sample may be carry-over from other donors' samples.

This clone counts as large. The chain has TRBV20-1 and TRBJ2-1; possibly TRBD1 for D (7 bases). Per the germline V gene, CDR1 is DFQATT and CDR2 is SNEGSKA (reference sequence). The CDR3 runs to 13 residues. V lost 0 bases and J 9 bases, leaving 12 bases between the germline ends. The CDR3 bases are TGCAGTGCTAGAGATCCAGGGGGGAGTGAGCAGTTCTTC. Protein: CSARDPGGSEQFF.

This clone was counted a few times. The chain couples TRBV28 to TRBJ1-1, with TRBD1 matching 11 bases. CDR1 MDHEN and CDR2 SYDVKM come from the germline V gene. This CDR3 is 17 amino acids long. Germline trimming cut 4 bases from V and 0 bases from J; bases unmatched to any gene: 7. DNA of the CDR3: TGTGCCAGCAGTTCATTGGACAGGGGGCCCATGAACACTGAAGCTTTCTTT. It codes for CASSSLDRGPMNTEAFF. Full variable domain (rest looked up from reference TRBV28 and TRBJ1-1): DVKVTQSSRYLVKRTGEKVFLECVQDMDHENMFWYRQDPGLGLRLIYFSYDVKMKEKGDIPEGYSVSREKKERFSLILESASTNQTSMYLCASSSLDRGPMNTEAFFGQGTRLTVV.

The V gene is TRBV28, the J gene TRBJ1-5, with D perhaps matching TRBD1 (5 bases). Trimming pared 7 bases from V and 0 bases from J, leaving 16 bases between. The CDR3 covers 16 residues. Looked up from germline, CDR1 is MDHEN and CDR2 is SYDVKM. CDR3 amino acids: CASKAGLMGSNQPQHF. The CDR3 DNA reads TGTGCCAGCAAGGCAGGGCTCATGGGTAGCAATCAGCCCCAGCATTTT.

This clone has just a few counts. With a much larger clone just one base away, this may be a read error. This chain uses TRBV28 with TRBJ1-1, with TRBD1 matching over 10 bases. CDR1 is MDHEN and CDR2 is SYDVKM in the germline V gene. CDR3 length: 14 amino acids. The V segment lost 5 bases and the J segment 4 bases; nucleotides outside the gene matches: 4. In DNA form, the CDR3 reads TGTGCCAGCAGTGGGACAGGGGAGGGCACTGAAGCTTTCTTT. Protein sequence: CASSGTGEGTEAFF. Combining the CDR3 with reference TRBV28 and TRBJ1-1 gives the whole variable domain DVKVTQSSRYLVKRTGEKVFLECVQDMDHENMFWYRQDPGLGLRLIYFSYDVKMKEKGDIPEGYSVSREKKERFSLILESASTNQTSMYLCASSGTGEGTEAFFGQGTRLTVV.

The chain carries TRBV2 and TRBJ2-1; D call uncertain. Trimming shortened V by 6 bases and J by 8 bases, and 14 bases separated the two germline ends. CDR1 is SNHLY, CDR2 FYNNEI, per germline. The CDR3 has 13 amino acids. CDR3 protein: CASRIYQTYEQFF. As DNA, the CDR3 is TGTGCCAGCAGAATCTACCAGACATATGAGCAGTTCTTC.

The chain has TRBV6-1 and TRBJ2-2, with 9 bases fitting TRBD1. V trimming: 5 bases; J trimming: 5 bases; junction bases outside the gene matches: 12. The CDR3 contains 17 residues. Germline V gene lookup returns CDR1 MNHNS and CDR2 SASEGT. The CDR3 DNA reads TGTGCCAGCAGTCAACCGGGACAGGGAATAGTTACCGGGGAGCTGTTTTTT. Its translation: CASSQPGQGIVTGELFF.

This clone was counted a few times. V and J are TRBV28 and TRBJ2-7, with 9 bases aligning to TRBD1. J gave up 5 bases and V 5 bases, and 13 bases lay outside the gene matches. The CDR3 sequence is 16 residues long. CDR1 is MDHEN and CDR2 is SYDVKM in the germline V gene. CDR3 in amino acids: CASSPLGTGTSHEQYF. Here the CDR3 DNA reads TGTGCCAGCAGTCCCCTCGGGACAGGGACGTCCCACGAGCAGTACTTC.

The chain joins TRBV5-1 to TRBJ1-2; D call uncertain. CDR3 size: 14 residues. V was cut by 5 bases and J by 3 bases, with 14 bases left in between. The V gene's germline CDR1 is SGHRS and CDR2 YFSETQ. CDR3 in DNA: TGCGCCAGCAGTTACTCGAGGGCGGACTATGGCTACACCTTC. Translated, it gives CASSYSRADYGYTF.

With regard to this clone: Compared with germline, one end of the junction differs, possibly owing to a read error. V is TRBV6-1 and J is TRBJ2-2; 7 bases are a match to TRBD1. The CDR3 is made up of 16 amino acids. Germline V gene sequence: CDR1 MNHNS, CDR2 SASEGT. CDR3 bases: TGTGCCAGCAGACCAGGACAGGCCGTTCCCATCGGGAAGCTGTCTTTT. This sequence encodes CASRPGQAVPIGKLSF.

This clone appeared a few times. The V call is TRBV12-3 or TRBV12-4, the J call TRBJ2-1, with a possible D match to TRBD2 (6 bases). The CDR3 is made up of 17 amino acids. The germline V and J ends were trimmed by 4 bases and 5 bases, with 21 bases remaining between them. CDR3 in amino acids: CASSSPPRLGAHNEQFF. CDR3 DNA: TGTGCCAGCAGTTCCCCCCCCCGACTAGGAGCCCACAATGAGCAGTTCTTC.

In this sample, this clone is medium-sized. The chain employs TRBV27 and TRBJ1-1, with unresolved D. The ends were cut back, 8 bases at V and 2 bases at J, with 21 bases in the middle. Germline V lookup: CDR1 MNHEY, CDR2 SMNVEV (reference sequence). The CDR3 contains 16 residues. The CDR3 loop is CASVTSGSSPNTEAFF. CDR3 sequence (DNA): TGTGCCAGCGTAACTTCGGGGAGTTCTCCAAACACTGAAGCTTTCTTT.

CDR3 in amino acids: CASKVQGPTGELFF. CDR3 nucleotides: TGTGCCAGCAAGGTGCAGGGCCCCACCGGGGAGCTGTTTTTT. The genes are TRBV2 and TRBJ2-2, with D perhaps matching TRBD1 (5 bases). The germline V gene encodes CDR1 SNHLY and CDR2 FYNNEI. The CDR3 runs to 14 residues. V lost 7 bases to trimming and J lost 4 bases, with 13 bases between them.

Judged by abundance, this clone is medium-sized (0.01 to 0.1%). This chain uses TRBV3-1 with TRBJ1-1, with D unclear. CDR1 is LGHDT, CDR2 YNNKEL, per germline (reference sequence). Trimming pared 3 bases from V and 4 bases from J, leaving 6 bases between. The CDR3 has 12 residues. The CDR3 DNA sequence: TGTGCCAGCAGCCACCGGGGCACTGAAGCTTTCTTT. Translated: CASSHRGTEAFF.

The chain employs TRBV19 and TRBJ1-1; the match to TRBD1 covers 7 bases. The CDR3 extends over 14 amino acids. With 7 bases clipped from V and 1 base from J, the junction kept 6 bases outside the gene matches. The germline V gene encodes CDR1 LNHDA and CDR2 SQIVND (reference sequence). The DNA for the CDR3 is TGTGCCAGTAATCTACAGGGGACGAACACTGAAGCTTTCTTT. Its protein product is CASNLQGTNTEAFF.

V and J are TRBV5-1 and TRBJ2-2; D might be TRBD1 (6 bases). Per the germline V gene, CDR1 is SGHRS and CDR2 is YFSETQ. Trimming shortened V by 4 bases and J by 6 bases, and 19 bases separated the two germline ends. The CDR3 has 16 residues. CDR3 coding DNA: TGCGCCAGCAGCCTGGGGCCGGCAGGGGTAGCCGGGGAGCTGTTTTTT. Translating it yields CASSLGPAGVAGELFF. Combining the CDR3 with reference TRBV5-1 and TRBJ2-2 gives the whole variable domain KAGVTQTPRYLIKTRGQQVTLSCSPISGHRSVSWYQQTPGQGLQFLFEYFSETQRNKGNFPGRFSGRQFSNSRSEMNVSTLELGDSALYLCASSLGPAGVAGELFFGEGSRLTVL.

This clone was counted ten times or more. The sample has other DNA sequences that encode this CDR3 too. V is TRBV28 and J is TRBJ2-7, with TRBD2 matching 16 bases. The ends lost 3 bases at V and 0 bases at J; junction bases unmatched: 5. CDR1 and CDR2 from the germline V gene are MDHEN and SYDVKM. There are 18 residues in the CDR3. CDR3 region: CASSLGLAGGPGSYEQYF. CDR3 nucleotides: TGTGCCAGCAGTTTGGGACTAGCGGGAGGGCCGGGCTCCTACGAGCAGTACTTC.

This clone was recorded once. V and J are TRBV11-2 and TRBJ1-1; D is possibly TRBD1 (6 bases). V gave up 5 bases and J gave up 11 bases, with 15 bases separating them. This CDR3 spans 12 amino acids. Germline loops: CDR1 SGHAT, CDR2 FQNNGV. CDR3 DNA: TGTGCCAGCAGCCTTCCGGGGACAAGGGCTTTCTTT. Translated: CASSLPGTRAFF.

CDR3 protein: CASSSAGEEGAGETQYF. CDR3 nucleotide sequence: TGTGCCAGCAGTAGCGCGGGGGAGGAAGGGGCGGGGGAGACCCAGTACTTC. This chain joins TRBV28 and TRBJ2-5; 7 bases are a match to TRBD2. Germline V gene lookup returns CDR1 MDHEN and CDR2 SYDVKM. CDR3 length: 17 residues. With V trimmed by 5 bases and J by 5 bases, 17 bases remained unmatched. Full variable domain (rest looked up from reference TRBV28 and TRBJ2-5): DVKVTQSSRYLVKRTGEKVFLECVQDMDHENMFWYRQDPGLGLRLIYFSYDVKMKEKGDIPEGYSVSREKKERFSLILESASTNQTSMYLCASSSAGEEGAGETQYFGPGTRLLVL.

The gene calls are TRBV5-1 and TRBJ2-7; TRBD2 aligns across 11 bases. Trimming at V came to 2 bases and at J to 4 bases, leaving 2 bases not matched to a gene. Germline lookup yields CDR1 SGHRS and CDR2 YFSETQ. This CDR3 contains 14 residues. The DNA for the CDR3 is TGCGCCAGCAGCTTCGCTAGCGGGAGGTACGAGCAGTACTTC. Protein: CASSFASGRYEQYF. The complete variable domain, with remaining parts taken from reference TRBV5-1 and TRBJ2-7, reads KAGVTQTPRYLIKTRGQQVTLSCSPISGHRSVSWYQQTPGQGLQFLFEYFSETQRNKGNFPGRFSGRQFSNSRSEMNVSTLELGDSALYLCASSFASGRYEQYFGPGTRLTVT.

This clone came up a few times. The chain carries TRBV12-3 or TRBV12-4 and TRBJ2-2, with D possibly TRBD2 on 6 matching bases. This CDR3 has 15 amino acids. Deletions cut 10 bases from V and 4 bases from J, with 19 bases between. The CDR3 here is CATLASGVGTGELFF. Here the CDR3 DNA reads TGTGCCACACTGGCCTCGGGGGTAGGCACCGGGGAGCTGTTTTTT.

The chain employs TRBV20-1 and TRBJ2-7; TRBD2 matches at 11 bases. Germline V gene lookup returns CDR1 DFQATT and CDR2 SNEGSKA (reference sequence). CDR3 length: 14 amino acids. The V segment lost 2 bases and the J segment 4 bases; nucleotides outside the gene matches: 4. CDR3 residues: CSARLAGGWYEQYF. As DNA, the CDR3 is TGCAGTGCTAGACTAGCGGGAGGCTGGTACGAGCAGTACTTC.

This CDR3 is CASSNGLGQWAFF. For the CDR3, the DNA is TGTGCCAGTAGTAACGGACTGGGACAATGGGCGTTTTTT. V is TRBV19 and J is TRBJ1-4, with TRBD1 as a possible D gene (6 bases). V was trimmed by 4 bases and J by 16 bases, leaving 19 bases between them. Germline V gene data show CDR1 as LNHDA and CDR2 as SQIVND (reference sequence). The CDR3 has 13 residues.